This is a list of T cell receptor beta chains from one sample in a study of T cells in Graves' hyperthyroidism and ophthalmopathy. A single record per CDR3 protein comes from TCRdb applying MiXCR to the multiplex PCR reads. The sample yields roughly 110,000 distinct CDR3 sequences, approximately 15% seen once. The sequenced material came from blood. Receptor source: a woman aged 45-60 years with Graves' hyperthyroidism. The CDR3 runs from the conserved cysteine through the conserved F or W. Fields, in order: CDR3 length, V gene, CDR3 protein.

len: 13
v_gene: TRBV2
CDR3aa: CASRQRQGETQYF

len: 14
v_gene: TRBV28
CDR3aa: CASSARTGRNEQFF

len: 18
v_gene: TRBV5-4
CDR3aa: CASSPGAKGRPNTGELFF

len: 15
v_gene: TRBV20-1
CDR3aa: CSARTSGAEVDEQYF

len: 15
v_gene: TRBV2
CDR3aa: CASSEWGNSGNTIYF

len: 11
v_gene: TRBV29-1
CDR3aa: CSGGGGETQYF

len: 14
v_gene: TRBV2
CDR3aa: CASRGTSGSVEQFF

len: 17
v_gene: TRBV3-1
CDR3aa: CASSQDPPSGIQETQYF

len: 15
v_gene: TRBV5-1
CDR3aa: CASGTGTSGGNEQFF

len: 17
v_gene: TRBV12-3/TRBV12-4
CDR3aa: CASYPRGGAGDNYGYTF

len: 13
v_gene: TRBV6-1
CDR3aa: CASSPGRAGEQFF

len: 14
v_gene: TRBV5-6
CDR3aa: CASSPETGYNEQFF

len: 14
v_gene: TRBV28
CDR3aa: CASRERGGPDTQYF

len: 13
v_gene: TRBV11-2
CDR3aa: CASSLGIVNEQFF

len: 17
v_gene: TRBV27
CDR3aa: CASTETSGSPRAGELFF

len: 16
v_gene: TRBV7-9
CDR3aa: CASSRTASGSWDEQYF

len: 18
v_gene: TRBV3-1
CDR3aa: CASSLSPGGGVNTGELFF

len: 11
v_gene: TRBV28
CDR3aa: CASGGGYEQYF

len: 12
v_gene: TRBV6-1
CDR3aa: CASTDRVYGYTF

len: 13
v_gene: TRBV10-1
CDR3aa: CASRASGSDTQYF